Sequencing of this TCR beta chain was carried out in a study of cytomegalovirus exposure and HLA in healthy donors. Primers included in the PCR were 60 Vbeta and 13 Jbeta primers. Produced via immunoSEQ multiplex PCR; TCRdb's table is partial and in-frame only. The table lists 80,000 or so clones, around 78% of them singletons, with around 3.7% in the top ten. CDR3 length: 14 amino acids. Germline CDR1 is MNHEY and CDR2 is SMNVEV (reference sequence). The junction had 6 bases not matched to a gene; V was cut back by 5 bases and J by 6 bases. The specimen was PBMCs. The sequence derives from a man aged 35-49 years in good health and CMV-seronegative. This sequence joins TRBV27 and TRBJ1-5, with 8 bases matching TRBD1. In DNA form, the CDR3 reads TGTGCCAGCAGTCTTCAGGGGGCTATTCAGCCCCAGCATTTT. It yields the protein CASSLQGAIQPQHF.